This TCR beta chain is drawn from a study of T cells expressing NK-cell markers. CDR3 length equals 13 residues. Per the germline V gene, CDR1 is LGHNA and CDR2 is YNFKEQ. A note on this clonotype: Its antigen is still unknown.

Study observations and caveats: HCMV specificity of the expanded NKG2C+ T cell clones was not established. Each of six donors carried dominant NKG2C+ clonotypes accounting for about 1.0-7.0% of CD8+ T cells.

The cDNA for TCR beta came from 5'RACE template switching with UMIs. TCRdb reprocessed the 5' RACE reads and keeps a single row for each CDR3 protein, giving no DNA. The sample totals 250,000 or so distinct CDR3 sequences; its top ten clones hold about 4.2%. The chain links TRBV4-2 to TRBJ2-7. Sequencing used blood T cells: a sorted CD56 or NKG2C T cell subset, CD4+ or CD8+ T cells, or bulk PBMC T cells (not recorded which). The clonotype comes from a woman between 18 and 70 years old in good health. The CDR3: CASSQDSAQEQYF.